This T cell receptor (beta chain) was profiled in a study of T cell responses to AZD1222 COVID-19 vaccine (dated by TCRdb to the early 2020s). For the wider study: AZD1222 recipients with second doses at about 4 weeks or about 12 weeks were pooled, because spike-specific TCR depth and breadth did not differ between schedules. Enrollment into the trials was organized by age into subgroups of 18-55, 56-69 and 70-plus years, and those subgroups contained roughly 150, 30 and 60 TCR-sequenced participants, respectively. TCR sequencing covered over 230 trial participants: approximately 200 given two doses of AZD1222 and around 26 given two doses of MenACWY control vaccine.

The time point label corresponds to: baseline before first vaccination. Vaccinee samples were obtained from the UK trials COV001 and COV002, which included a single-blind randomized controlled phase 2/3 trial of AZD1222 (ChAdOx1 nCoV-19) in healthy adults. For TCRbeta chain sequencing, PBMC samples were collected from trial participants at day 0 and at day 28 after the second dose. The CDR3 regions of human TCRbeta chains were analyzed by immunosequencing. For the original study's pipeline: TCRs in the repertoires were compared against a reference library of SARS-CoV-2-specific TCRs that had been generated with the MIRA antigen-specificity platform. Breadth meant the fraction of unique TCRs that were SARS-CoV-2-associated, whereas depth meant the fraction of total T cells that were SARS-CoV-2-associated. Each spike-specific TCR was assigned to its reactive spike region and to a CD4 or CD8 class using the MIRA data. Log10-transformed breadth and depth values were compared by one-way ANOVA with Sidak's multiple comparisons tests. The immuneACCESS repertoire file appears here via TCRdb, limited to in-frame rearrangements. These files lack a portion of the clones; in checked studies, under half of the deficit traces to unresolved V genes, and the cause of the others is not known. V, J and clone size reflect that table, while D and trimming were determined from the DNA. In all, the sample holds 150,000 to 180,000 clones, and 88% of those were seen once. Jointly, the top ten make up around 3% of the sample.

Beyond this particular receptor, the publication reports: In the small 56-69-year group, the increase in depth fell short of significance, most likely because of low power. Vaccine-associated CD4 TCRs spanned the whole spike protein, with dominant responses in regions 160-218 and 743-854. Conclusions about previously exposed vaccinees are limited, since just five or six AZD1222 recipients were seropositive for SARS-CoV-2 at baseline. After two AZD1222 doses, spike-specific TCR breadth and depth were significantly higher than at day 0 and than in MenACWY recipients. Most participants were white British and females outnumbered males, and the authors suggested that clonal diversity may have been underestimated. Reportedly, almost half of the unique spike-specific TCRs recognized epitopes lying outside the regions that are mutated in the B.1.351 and B.1.1.7 variants. Because no samples from the day 14 peak response were available, repertoires could be characterized only after the peak T cell response.

A word on this clone: The specificity of this receptor is unknown. Per-base qualities were not stored, and no clone one base away is much larger.

V loses 5 bases at its end and J loses 6 bases; junction bases beyond the gene matches: 3. The CDR3 spans 13 residues, from the cysteine through the phenylalanine. Of the read, only the CDR3 DNA is kept; its 39 bases are in frame from base 1. The germline V gene encodes CDR1 SEHNR and CDR2 FQNEAQ (reference sequence). The sequencing here drew on peripheral blood, taken on day 0 of AZD1222 vaccination. Recombination linked TRBV7-9 to TRBJ2-1; a stretch of 8 junction bases matches TRBD1. The TCR was taken from an adult in good health. The CDR3 amino acid sequence is: CASSRTGLNEQFF. The nucleotide sequence reads as follows: TGTGCCAGCAGCAGGACAGGGCTCAATGAGCAGTTCTTC.